This T cell receptor (beta chain) was sequenced in a study of early T cells in non-severe SARS-CoV-2 infection. Study-wide context: Chains were unpaired, as sequencing was done on bulk RNA from unsorted whole blood. Overall study findings and caveats: Lookups in VDJdb leaned toward anti-spike CD8 responses and missed private and CD4 specificities.

Germline values: CDR1 SGHRS, CDR2 YFSETQ. This CDR3 contains 15 residues. V lost 0 bases, J lost 0 bases, and 9 bases lay in between. TCRdb recomputed calls from the 5' RACE reads with MiXCR, one row per CDR3 protein. Here the sample spans some 46,000 distinct CDR3 sequences, around 6.1% being singletons. The sample holds a few counts of this clonotype. Antigen: not known. This sequence originates from an adult who was a healthcare worker with PCR-confirmed SARS-CoV-2 infection or an uninfected control (not recorded which). V usage is TRBV5-1 and J usage is TRBJ1-1; D is unresolved. Sequencing was performed on whole blood, taken at baseline. This CDR3 is CASSLDLVLNTEAFF. The CDR3 DNA reads as TGCGCCAGCAGCTTGGATCTTGTTTTGAACACTGAAGCTTTCTTT. Combining the CDR3 with reference TRBV5-1 and TRBJ1-1 gives the whole variable domain KAGVTQTPRYLIKTRGQQVTLSCSPISGHRSVSWYQQTPGQGLQFLFEYFSETQRNKGNFPGRFSGRQFSNSRSEMNVSTLELGDSALYLCASSLDLVLNTEAFFGQGTRLTVV.